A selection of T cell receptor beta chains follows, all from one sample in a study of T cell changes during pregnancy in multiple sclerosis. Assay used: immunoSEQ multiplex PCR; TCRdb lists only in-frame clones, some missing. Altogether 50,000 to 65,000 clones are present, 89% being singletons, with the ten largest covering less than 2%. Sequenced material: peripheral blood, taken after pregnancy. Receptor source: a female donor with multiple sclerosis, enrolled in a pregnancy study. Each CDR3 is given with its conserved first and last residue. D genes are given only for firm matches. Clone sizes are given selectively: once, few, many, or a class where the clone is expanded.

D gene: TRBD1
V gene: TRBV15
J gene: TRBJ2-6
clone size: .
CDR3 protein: CATSSGGQGAFSGANVLTF
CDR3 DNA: TGTGCCACCAGCAGCGGGGGACAGGGGGCGTTCTCTGGGGCCAACGTCCTGACTTTC

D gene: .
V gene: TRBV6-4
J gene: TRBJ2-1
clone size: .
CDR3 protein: CASSDRGGDYNEQFF
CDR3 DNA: TGTGCCAGCAGTGACCGGGGAGGAGACTACAATGAGCAGTTCTTC

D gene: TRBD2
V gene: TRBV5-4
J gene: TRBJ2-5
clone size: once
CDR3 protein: CASSLRTRGPETQYF
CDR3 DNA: TGTGCCAGCAGCTTACGGACTAGGGGTCCGGAGACCCAGTACTTC

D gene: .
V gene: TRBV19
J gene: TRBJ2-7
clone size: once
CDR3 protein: CASSIFRGDEQYF
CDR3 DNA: TGTGCCAGTAGTATTTTCAGGGGAGACGAGCAGTACTTC

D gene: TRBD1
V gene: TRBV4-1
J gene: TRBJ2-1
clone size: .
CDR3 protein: CASSTDRTTYNEQFF
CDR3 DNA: TGCGCCAGCAGCACGGACAGGACCACCTACAATGAGCAGTTCTTC

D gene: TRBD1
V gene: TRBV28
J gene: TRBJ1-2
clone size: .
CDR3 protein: CASWTGGYGYTF
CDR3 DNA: TGTGCCAGCTGGACAGGGGGTTATGGCTACACCTTC

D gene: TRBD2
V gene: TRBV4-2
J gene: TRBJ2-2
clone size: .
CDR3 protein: CASSQEGPAGGPGGELFF
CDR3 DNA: TGTGCCAGCAGCCAAGAAGGCCCAGCGGGGGGGCCGGGCGGGGAGCTGTTTTTT

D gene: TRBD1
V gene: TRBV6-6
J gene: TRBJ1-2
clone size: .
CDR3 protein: CASRTHPGQPYGYTF
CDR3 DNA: TGTGCCAGCAGAACGCATCCGGGACAGCCCTATGGCTACACCTTC

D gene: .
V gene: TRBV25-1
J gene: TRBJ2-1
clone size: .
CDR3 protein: CASSETAEQFF
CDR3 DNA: TGTGCCAGCAGTGAGACAGCTGAGCAGTTCTTC

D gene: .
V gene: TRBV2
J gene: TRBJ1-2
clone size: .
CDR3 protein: CASSVETGQNYGYTF
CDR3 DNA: TGTGCCAGCAGTGTGGAAACAGGGCAAAACTATGGCTACACCTTC

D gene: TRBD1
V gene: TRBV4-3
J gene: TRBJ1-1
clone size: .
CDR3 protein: CASSQLGQGAAEAFF
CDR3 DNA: TGCGCCAGCAGCCAACTTGGACAGGGCGCGGCTGAAGCTTTCTTT

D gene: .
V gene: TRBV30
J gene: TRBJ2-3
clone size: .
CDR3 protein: CAWSGKGADTQYF
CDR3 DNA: TGTGCCTGGAGTGGCAAGGGGGCAGATACGCAGTATTTT

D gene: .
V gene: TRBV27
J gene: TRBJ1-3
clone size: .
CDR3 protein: CASSPQVPSGNTIYF
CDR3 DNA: TGTGCCAGCAGTCCCCAGGTTCCCTCTGGAAACACCATATATTTT

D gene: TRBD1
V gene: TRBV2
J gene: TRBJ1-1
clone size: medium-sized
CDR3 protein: CASRVLGTGGSEAFF
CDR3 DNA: TGTGCCAGCAGGGTACTAGGGACAGGGGGCTCTGAAGCTTTCTTT

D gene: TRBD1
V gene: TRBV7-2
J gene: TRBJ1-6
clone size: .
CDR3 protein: CASSLGQGPSPLHF
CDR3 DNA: TGTGCCAGCAGCTTAGGACAGGGGCCATCACCCCTCCACTTT

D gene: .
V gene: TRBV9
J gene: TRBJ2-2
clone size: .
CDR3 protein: CASRRQENTGELFF
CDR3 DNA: TGTGCCAGCAGGAGACAGGAGAACACCGGGGAGCTGTTTTTT

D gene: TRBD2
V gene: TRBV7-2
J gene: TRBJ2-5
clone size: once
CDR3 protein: CASSLAASGGQETQYF
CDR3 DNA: TGTGCCAGCAGCTTAGCGGCTAGCGGGGGCCAAGAGACCCAGTACTTC

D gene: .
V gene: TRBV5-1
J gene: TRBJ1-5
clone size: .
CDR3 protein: CASSLEGAASQPQHF
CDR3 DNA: TGCGCCAGCAGCTTGGAAGGGGCCGCGAGTCAGCCCCAGCATTTT

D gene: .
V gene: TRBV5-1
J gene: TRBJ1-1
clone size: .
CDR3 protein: CASSLELGVTEAFF
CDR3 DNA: TGCGCCAGCAGCTTGGAACTCGGGGTCACTGAAGCTTTCTTT

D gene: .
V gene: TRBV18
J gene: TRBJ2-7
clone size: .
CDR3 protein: CASSPTTGLSYEQYF
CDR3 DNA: TGTGCCAGCTCACCAACCACAGGGCTGTCCTACGAGCAGTACTTC